This TCR beta chain was identified during a study of identical twins. Study conclusions and caveats: Memory repertoires showed no such pattern, whereas abundant cord blood beta clonotypes carried fewer insertions.

Points on this clonotype: Its antigen is as yet unknown.

TCRdb re-called the 5' RACE reads with MiXCR, one entry per CDR3 protein. The sample has under 300,000 distinct CDR3 sequences, about 12% seen once. CDR1 is DFQATT and CDR2 is SNEGSKA in the germline V gene (reference sequence). Trimming cost V 2 bases and J 0 bases, with 17 bases left between them. CDR3 length equals 16 residues. Another study also made use of these data, one on yellow fever vaccine responses in identical twins.

The receptor's source is a woman under 30 in good health. The genes are TRBV20-1 and TRBJ2-7; D uncertain. The sample consisted of memory (CD45RO+) T cells sorted from blood. The CDR3 spells CSARNLLPGRSYEQYF. Written as DNA, the CDR3 is TGCAGTGCTAGAAATCTTCTCCCCGGTCGCTCCTACGAGCAGTACTTC.